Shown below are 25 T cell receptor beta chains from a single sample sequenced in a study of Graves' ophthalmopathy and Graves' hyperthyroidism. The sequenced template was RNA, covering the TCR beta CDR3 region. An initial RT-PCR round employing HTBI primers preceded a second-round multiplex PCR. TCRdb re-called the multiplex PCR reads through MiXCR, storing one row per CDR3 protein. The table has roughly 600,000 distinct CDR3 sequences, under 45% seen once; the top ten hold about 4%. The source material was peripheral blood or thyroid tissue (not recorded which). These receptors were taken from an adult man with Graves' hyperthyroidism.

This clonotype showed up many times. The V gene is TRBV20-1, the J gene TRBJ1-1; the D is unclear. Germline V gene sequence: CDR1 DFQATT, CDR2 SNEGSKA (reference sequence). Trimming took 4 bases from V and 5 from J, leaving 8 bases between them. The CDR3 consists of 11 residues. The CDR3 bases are TGCAGTGCTATGTTGGCGACTGAAGCTTTCTTT. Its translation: CSAMLATEAFF.

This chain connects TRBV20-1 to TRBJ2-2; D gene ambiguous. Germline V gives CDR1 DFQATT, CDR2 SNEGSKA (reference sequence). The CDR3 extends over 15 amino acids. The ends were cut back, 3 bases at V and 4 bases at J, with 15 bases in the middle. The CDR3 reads CSASLGRVRTGELFF. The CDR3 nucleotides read TGCAGTGCTAGTCTAGGTAGAGTTCGCACCGGGGAGCTGTTTTTT.

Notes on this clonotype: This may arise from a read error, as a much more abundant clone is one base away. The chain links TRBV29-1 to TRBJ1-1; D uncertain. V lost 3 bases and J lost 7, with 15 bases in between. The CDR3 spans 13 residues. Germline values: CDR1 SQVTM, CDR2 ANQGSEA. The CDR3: CSVDAPGDLEAFF. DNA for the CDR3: TGCAGCGTTGATGCGCCAGGAGATCTTGAAGCTTTCTTT.

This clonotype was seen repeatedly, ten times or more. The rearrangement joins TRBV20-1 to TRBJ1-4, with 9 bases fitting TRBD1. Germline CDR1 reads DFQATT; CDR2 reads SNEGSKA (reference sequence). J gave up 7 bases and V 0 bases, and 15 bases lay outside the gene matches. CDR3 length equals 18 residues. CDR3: CSARDLRTGVKGGEKLFF. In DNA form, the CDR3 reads TGCAGTGCTAGAGATCTCCGGACAGGGGTGAAGGGAGGTGAAAAACTGTTTTTT.

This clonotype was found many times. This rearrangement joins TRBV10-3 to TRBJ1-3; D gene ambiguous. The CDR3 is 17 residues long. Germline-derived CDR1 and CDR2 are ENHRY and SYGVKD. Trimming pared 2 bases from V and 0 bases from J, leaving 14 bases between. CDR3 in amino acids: CAISETLTVFSGNTIYF. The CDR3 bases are TGTGCCATCAGTGAGACCCTTACAGTGTTCTCTGGAAACACCATATATTTT.

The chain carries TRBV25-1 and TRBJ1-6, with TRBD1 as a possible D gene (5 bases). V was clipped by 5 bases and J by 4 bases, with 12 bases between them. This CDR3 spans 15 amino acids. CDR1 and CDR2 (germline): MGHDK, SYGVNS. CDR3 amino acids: CASSQGGRYNSPLHF. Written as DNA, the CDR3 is TGTGCCAGCAGTCAGGGCGGCCGTTATAATTCACCCCTCCACTTT.

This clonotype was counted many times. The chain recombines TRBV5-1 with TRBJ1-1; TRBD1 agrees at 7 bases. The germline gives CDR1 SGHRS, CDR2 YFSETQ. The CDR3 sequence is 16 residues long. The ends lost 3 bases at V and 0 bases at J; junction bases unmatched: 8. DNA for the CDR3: TGCGCCAGCAGCTGGGACAGCACACCCATGAACACTGAAGCTTTCTTT. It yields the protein CASSWDSTPMNTEAFF.

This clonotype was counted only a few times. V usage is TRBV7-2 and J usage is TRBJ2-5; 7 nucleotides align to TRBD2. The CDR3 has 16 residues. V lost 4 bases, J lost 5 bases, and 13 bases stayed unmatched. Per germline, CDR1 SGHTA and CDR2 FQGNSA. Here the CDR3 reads CASSSPSGVGRETQYF. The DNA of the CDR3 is TGTGCCAGCAGCTCGCCCAGCGGGGTAGGGCGGGAGACCCAGTACTTC.

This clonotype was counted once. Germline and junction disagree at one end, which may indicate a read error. The CDR3 nucleotides are TGTGCTAGCAGCTTAGAAAGCGGGGAGCTGTTTTTT. It translates to CASSLESGELFF. The chain is built from TRBV7-7 and TRBJ2-2; D uncertain. Germline V gene sequence: CDR1 SSHAT, CDR2 FNYEAQ (reference sequence). There are 12 residues in the CDR3.

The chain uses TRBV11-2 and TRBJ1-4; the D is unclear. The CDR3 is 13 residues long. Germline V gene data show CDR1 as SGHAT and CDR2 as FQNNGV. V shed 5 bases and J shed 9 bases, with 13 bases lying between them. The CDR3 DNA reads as TGTGCCAGCAGCCGGCGGCCGGGGAAAAAACTGTTTTTT. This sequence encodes CASSRRPGKKLFF.

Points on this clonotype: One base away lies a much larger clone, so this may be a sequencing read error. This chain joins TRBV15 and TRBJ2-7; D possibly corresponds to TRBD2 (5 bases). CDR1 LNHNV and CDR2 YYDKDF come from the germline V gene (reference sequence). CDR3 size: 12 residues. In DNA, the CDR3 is TGTGCCACCAGCAGGGACTCCCACGAGCAGTACTTC. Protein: CATSRDSHEQYF.

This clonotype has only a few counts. CDR3 sequence reads: CASSTGASYNEQFF. CDR3 DNA: TGTGCCAGCAGCACAGGGGCCTCCTACAATGAGCAGTTCTTC. The chain recombines TRBV7-9 with TRBJ2-1; 7 bases are a match to TRBD1. Germline CDR1 SEHNR, CDR2 FQNEAQ (reference sequence). V shed 5 bases, J shed 0 bases, and the junction held 1 base outside the gene matches. The CDR3 length is 14 residues. The full variable domain, its missing parts supplied by reference TRBV7-9 and TRBJ2-1, is DTGVSQNPRHKITKRGQNVTFRCDPISEHNRLYWYRQTLGQGPEFLTYFQNEAQLEKSRLLSDRFSAERPKGSFSTLEIQRTEQGDSAMYLCASSTGASYNEQFFGPGTRLTVL.

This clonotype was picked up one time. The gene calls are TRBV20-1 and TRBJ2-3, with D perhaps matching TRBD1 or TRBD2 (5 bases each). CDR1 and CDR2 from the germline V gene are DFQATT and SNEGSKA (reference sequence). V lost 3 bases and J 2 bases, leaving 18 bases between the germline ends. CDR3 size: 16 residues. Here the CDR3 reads CSASPGLTTITDTQYF. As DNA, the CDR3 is TGCAGTGCTAGTCCGGGGCTAACAACTATCACAGATACGCAGTATTTT.

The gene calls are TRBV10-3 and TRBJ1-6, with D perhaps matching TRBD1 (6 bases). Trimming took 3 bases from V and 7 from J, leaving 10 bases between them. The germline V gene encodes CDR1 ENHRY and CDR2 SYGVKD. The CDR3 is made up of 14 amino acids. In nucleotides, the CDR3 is TGTGCCATCAGTGAAGGGGGTTCGAATTCACCCCTCCACTTT. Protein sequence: CAISEGGSNSPLHF.

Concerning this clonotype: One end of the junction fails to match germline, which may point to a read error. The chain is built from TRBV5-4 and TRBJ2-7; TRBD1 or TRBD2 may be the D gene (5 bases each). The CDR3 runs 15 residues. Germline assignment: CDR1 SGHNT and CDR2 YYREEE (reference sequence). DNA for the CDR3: TGTGCCAGCAGCTTACTCCCAGGGAGCTCCTACGAGCAGCACTTC. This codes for CASSLLPGSSYEQHF.

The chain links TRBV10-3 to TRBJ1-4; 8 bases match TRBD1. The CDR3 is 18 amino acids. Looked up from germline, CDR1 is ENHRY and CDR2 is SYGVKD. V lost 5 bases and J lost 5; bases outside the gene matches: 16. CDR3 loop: CAISSGSHRGSSNEKLFF. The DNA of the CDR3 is TGTGCCATCAGTTCAGGTTCCCACAGGGGGTCATCGAATGAAAAACTGTTTTTT.

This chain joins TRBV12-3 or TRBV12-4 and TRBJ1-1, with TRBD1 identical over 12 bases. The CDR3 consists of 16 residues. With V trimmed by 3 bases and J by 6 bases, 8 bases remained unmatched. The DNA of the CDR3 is TGTGCCAGCAGTTTTGGGACAGGGGGCACTAAGTCTGAAGCTTTCTTT. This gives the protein CASSFGTGGTKSEAFF.

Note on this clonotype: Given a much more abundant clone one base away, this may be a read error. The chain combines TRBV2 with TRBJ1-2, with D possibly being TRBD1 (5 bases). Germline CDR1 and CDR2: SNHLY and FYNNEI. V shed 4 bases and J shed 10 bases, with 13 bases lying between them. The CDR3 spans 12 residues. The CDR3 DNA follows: TGTGCCAGCAGTGGCGCGGGGGACGTCTACACCTTC. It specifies CASSGAGDVYTF.

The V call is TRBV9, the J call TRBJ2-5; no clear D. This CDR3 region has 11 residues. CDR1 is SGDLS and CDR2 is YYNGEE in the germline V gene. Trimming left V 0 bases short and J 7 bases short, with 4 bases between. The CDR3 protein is CASSVDGTQYF. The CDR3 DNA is TGTGCCAGCAGCGTAGACGGGACCCAGTACTTC.

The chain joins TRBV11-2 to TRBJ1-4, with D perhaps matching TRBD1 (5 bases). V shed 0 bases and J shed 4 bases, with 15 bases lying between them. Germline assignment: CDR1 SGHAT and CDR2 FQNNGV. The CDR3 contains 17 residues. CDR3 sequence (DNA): TGTGCCAGCAGCTTAGAGGCACCCGGGACGGGTAATGAAAAACTGTTTTTT. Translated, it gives CASSLEAPGTGNEKLFF.

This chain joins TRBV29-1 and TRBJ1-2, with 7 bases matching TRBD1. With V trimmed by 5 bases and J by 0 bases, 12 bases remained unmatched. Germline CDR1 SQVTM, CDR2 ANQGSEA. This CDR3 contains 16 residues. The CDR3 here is CSVYSRGQSANYGYTF. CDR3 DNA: TGCAGCGTTTACAGTCGGGGACAGTCCGCTAACTATGGCTACACCTTC.

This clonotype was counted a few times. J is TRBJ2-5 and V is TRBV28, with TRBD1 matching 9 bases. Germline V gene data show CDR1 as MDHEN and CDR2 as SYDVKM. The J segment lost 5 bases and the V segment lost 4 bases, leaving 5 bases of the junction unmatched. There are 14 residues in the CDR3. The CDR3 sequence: CASSSHRGLETQYF. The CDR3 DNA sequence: TGTGCCAGCAGTTCGCACAGGGGGCTGGAGACCCAGTACTTC.

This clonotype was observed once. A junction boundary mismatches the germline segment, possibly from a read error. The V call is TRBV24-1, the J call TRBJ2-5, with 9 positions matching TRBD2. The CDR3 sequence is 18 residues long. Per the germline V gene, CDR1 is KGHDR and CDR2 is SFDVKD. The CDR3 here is CASSSWTSAGPLKETQYF. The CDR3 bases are TGTGCCAGCAGTTCGTGGACTAGCGCCGGCCCGCTGAAAGAGACCCAGTACTTC.

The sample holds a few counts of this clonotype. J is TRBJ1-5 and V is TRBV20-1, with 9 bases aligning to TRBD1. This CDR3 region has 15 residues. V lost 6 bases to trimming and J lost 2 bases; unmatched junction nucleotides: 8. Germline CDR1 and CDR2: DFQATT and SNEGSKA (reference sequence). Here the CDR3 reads CSANPRDRGNQPQHF. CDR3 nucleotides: TGCAGTGCAAACCCCCGGGACAGGGGCAATCAGCCCCAGCATTTT.

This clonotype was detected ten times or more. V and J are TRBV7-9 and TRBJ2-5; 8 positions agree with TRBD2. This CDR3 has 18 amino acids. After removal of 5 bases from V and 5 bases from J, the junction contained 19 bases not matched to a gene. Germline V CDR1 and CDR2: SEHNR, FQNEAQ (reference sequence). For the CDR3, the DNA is TGTGCCAGCAGCCCGATAGCGGGACGGGCTACGTCTGCGGAGACCCAGTACTTC. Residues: CASSPIAGRATSAETQYF. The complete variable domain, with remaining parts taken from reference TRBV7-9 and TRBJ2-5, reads DTGVSQNPRHKITKRGQNVTFRCDPISEHNRLYWYRQTLGQGPEFLTYFQNEAQLEKSRLLSDRFSAERPKGSFSTLEIQRTEQGDSAMYLCASSPIAGRATSAETQYFGPGTRLLVL.